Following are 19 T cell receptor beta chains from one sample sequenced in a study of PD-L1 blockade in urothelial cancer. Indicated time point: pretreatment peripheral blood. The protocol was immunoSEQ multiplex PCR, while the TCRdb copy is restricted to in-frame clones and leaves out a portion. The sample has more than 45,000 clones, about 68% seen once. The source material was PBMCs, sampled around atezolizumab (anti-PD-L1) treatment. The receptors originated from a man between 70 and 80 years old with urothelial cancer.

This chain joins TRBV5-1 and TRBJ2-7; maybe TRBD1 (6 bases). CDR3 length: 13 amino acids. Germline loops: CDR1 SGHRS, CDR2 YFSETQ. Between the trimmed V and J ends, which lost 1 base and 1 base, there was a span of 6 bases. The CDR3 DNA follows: TGCGCCAGCAGCTTGCAGGGGTCCTACGAGCAGTACTTC. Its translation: CASSLQGSYEQYF.

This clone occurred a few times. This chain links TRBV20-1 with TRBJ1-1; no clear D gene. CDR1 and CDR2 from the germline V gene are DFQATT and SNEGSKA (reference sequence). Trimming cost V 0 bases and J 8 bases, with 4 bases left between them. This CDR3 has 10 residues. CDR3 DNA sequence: TGCAGTGCTAGAGACAGGGAAGCTTTCTTT. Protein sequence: CSARDREAFF.

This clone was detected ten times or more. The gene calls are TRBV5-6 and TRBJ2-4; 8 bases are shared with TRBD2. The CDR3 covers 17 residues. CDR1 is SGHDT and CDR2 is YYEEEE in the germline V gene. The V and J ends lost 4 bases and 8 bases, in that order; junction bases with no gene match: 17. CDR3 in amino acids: CASSPSGGSRGSYIQYF. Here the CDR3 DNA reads TGTGCCAGCAGCCCCTCGGGAGGGAGTAGGGGATCATACATTCAGTACTTC.

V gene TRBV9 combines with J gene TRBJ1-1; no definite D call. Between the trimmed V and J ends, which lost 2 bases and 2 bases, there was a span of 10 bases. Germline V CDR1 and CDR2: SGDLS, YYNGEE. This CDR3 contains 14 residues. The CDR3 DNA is TGTGCCAGCAGCGTTTCAACTCGCAACACTGAAGCTTTCTTT. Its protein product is CASSVSTRNTEAFF.

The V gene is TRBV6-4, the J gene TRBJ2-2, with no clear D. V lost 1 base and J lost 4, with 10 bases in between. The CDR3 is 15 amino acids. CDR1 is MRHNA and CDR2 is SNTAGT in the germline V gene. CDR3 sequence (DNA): TGTGCCAGCAGTGACTTCTGGCCCCCCACCGGGGAGCTGTTTTTT. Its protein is CASSDFWPPTGELFF.

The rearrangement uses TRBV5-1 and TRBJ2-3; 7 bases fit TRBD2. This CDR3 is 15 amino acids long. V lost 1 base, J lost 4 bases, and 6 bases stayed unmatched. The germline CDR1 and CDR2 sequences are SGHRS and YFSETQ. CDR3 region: CASSLLAAPSDTQYF. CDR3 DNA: TGCGCCAGCAGCTTGCTAGCGGCACCTTCAGATACGCAGTATTTT. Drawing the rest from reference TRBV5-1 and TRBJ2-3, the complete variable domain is KAGVTQTPRYLIKTRGQQVTLSCSPISGHRSVSWYQQTPGQGLQFLFEYFSETQRNKGNFPGRFSGRQFSNSRSEMNVSTLELGDSALYLCASSLLAAPSDTQYFGPGTRLTVL.

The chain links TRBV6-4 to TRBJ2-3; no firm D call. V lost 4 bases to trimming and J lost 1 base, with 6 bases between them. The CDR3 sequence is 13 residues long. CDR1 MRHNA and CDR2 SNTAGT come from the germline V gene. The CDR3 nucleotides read TGTGCCAGCAGTGCCCAGGGCACAGATACGCAGTATTTT. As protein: CASSAQGTDTQYF.

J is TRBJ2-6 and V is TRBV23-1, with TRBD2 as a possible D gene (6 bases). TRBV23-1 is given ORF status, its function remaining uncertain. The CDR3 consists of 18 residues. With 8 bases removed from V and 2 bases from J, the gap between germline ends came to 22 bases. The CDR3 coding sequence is TGCGCCAGCTTCGGTATAGGGGTCCGGGGGACTGGGGCCAACGTCCTGACTTTC. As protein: CASFGIGVRGTGANVLTF.

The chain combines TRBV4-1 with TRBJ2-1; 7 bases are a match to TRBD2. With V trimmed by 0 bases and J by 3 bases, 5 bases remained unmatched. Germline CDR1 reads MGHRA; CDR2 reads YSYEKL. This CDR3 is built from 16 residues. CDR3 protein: CASSQDMSGVYNEQFF. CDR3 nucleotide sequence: TGCGCCAGCAGCCAAGATATGAGCGGGGTCTACAATGAGCAGTTCTTC.

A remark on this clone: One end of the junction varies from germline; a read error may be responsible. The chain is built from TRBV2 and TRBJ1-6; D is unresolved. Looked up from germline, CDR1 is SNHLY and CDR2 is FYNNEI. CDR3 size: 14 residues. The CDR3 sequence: CATGGRPAGSPLYF. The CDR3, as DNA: TGTGCCACGGGCGGTAGGCCTGCGGGTTCACCCCTCTACTTT.

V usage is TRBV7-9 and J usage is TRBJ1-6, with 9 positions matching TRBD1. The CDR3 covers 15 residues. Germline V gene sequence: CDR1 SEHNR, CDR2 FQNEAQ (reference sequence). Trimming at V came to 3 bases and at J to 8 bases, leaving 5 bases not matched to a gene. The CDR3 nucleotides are TGTGCCAGCAGCTTCGGGACAGGGTTCTATTCACCCCTCCACTTT. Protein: CASSFGTGFYSPLHF.

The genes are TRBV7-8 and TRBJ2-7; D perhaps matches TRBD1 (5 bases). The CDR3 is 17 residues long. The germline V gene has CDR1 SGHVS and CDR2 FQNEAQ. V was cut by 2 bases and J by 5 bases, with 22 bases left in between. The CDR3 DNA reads TGTGCCAGCAGCTTAAATGTGTATGGGCAGGGTCGCGACGAGCAGTACTTC. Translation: CASSLNVYGQGRDEQYF.

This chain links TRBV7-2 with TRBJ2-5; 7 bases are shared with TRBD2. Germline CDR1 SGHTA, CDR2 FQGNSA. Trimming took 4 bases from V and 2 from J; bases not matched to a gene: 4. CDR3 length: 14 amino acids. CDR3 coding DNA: TGTGCCAGCAGCTCGGGACTAATACAAGAGACCCAGTACTTC. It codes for CASSSGLIQETQYF.

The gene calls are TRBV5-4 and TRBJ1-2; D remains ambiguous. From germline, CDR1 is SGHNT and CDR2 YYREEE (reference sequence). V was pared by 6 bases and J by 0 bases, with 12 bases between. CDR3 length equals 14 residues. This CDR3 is CASNSYGANYGYTF. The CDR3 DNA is TGTGCCAGCAACTCATACGGAGCTAACTATGGCTACACCTTC.

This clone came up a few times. The CDR3 DNA reads TGTGCCAGCAGCTTGGCAGCCGGGGGCGGGGGCACTGAAGCTTTCTTT. As protein: CASSLAAGGGGTEAFF. V usage is TRBV5-6 and J usage is TRBJ1-1; possibly TRBD1 for D (6 bases). V was trimmed by 0 bases and J by 4 bases, leaving 16 bases between them. The CDR3 is made up of 16 amino acids. Germline lookup yields CDR1 SGHDT and CDR2 YYEEEE.

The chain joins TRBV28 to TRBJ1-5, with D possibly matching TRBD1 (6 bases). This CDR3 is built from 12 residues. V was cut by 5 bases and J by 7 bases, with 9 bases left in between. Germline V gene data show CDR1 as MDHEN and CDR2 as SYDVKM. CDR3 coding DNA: TGTGCCAGCAGTCTACAGGGACAGCCCCAGCATTTT. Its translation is CASSLQGQPQHF.

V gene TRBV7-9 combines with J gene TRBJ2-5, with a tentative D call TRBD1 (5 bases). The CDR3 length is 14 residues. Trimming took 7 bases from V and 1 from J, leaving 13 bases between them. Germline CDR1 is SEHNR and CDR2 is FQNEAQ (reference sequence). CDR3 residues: CASTPATVQETQYF. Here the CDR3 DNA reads TGTGCCAGCACCCCGGCGACAGTCCAAGAGACCCAGTACTTC.

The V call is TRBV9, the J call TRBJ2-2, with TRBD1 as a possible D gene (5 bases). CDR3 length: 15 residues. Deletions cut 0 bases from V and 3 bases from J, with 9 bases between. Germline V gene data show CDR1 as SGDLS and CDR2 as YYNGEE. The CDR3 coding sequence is TGTGCCAGCAGCGTAGAAACAGGTTACACCGGGGAGCTGTTTTTT. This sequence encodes CASSVETGYTGELFF.

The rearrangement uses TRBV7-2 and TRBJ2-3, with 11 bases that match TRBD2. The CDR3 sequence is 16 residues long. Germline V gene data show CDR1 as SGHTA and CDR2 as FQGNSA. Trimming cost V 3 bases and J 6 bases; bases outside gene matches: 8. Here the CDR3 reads CASSLGLAGGRDTQYF. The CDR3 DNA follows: TGTGCCAGCAGCTTGGGGCTAGCGGGGGGCCGGGATACGCAGTATTTT.